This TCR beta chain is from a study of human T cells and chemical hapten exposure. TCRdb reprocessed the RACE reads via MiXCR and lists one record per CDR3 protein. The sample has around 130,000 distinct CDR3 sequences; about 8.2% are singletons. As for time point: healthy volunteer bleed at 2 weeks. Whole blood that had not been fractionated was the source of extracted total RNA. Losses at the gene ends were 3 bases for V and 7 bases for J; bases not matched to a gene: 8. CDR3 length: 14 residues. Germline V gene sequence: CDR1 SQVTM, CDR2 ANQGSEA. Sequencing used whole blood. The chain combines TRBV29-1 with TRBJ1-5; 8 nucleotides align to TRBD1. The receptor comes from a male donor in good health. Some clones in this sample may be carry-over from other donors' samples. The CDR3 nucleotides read TGCAGCGTTGACCGAGACAGGGGAAACCAGCCCCAGCATTTT. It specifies CSVDRDRGNQPQHF. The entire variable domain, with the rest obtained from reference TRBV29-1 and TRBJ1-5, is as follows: SAVISQKPSRDICQRGTSLTIQCQVDSQVTMMFWYRQQPGQSLTLIATANQGSEATYESGFVIDKFPISRPNLTFSTLTVSNMSPEDSSIYLCSVDRDRGNQPQHFGDGTRLSIL.